This T cell receptor (beta chain) derives from a study of control samples from healthy donors and cancer patients. This CDR3 comprises 15 residues. The germline V gene encodes CDR1 SGHTA and CDR2 FQGTGA. V shed 5 bases and J shed 4 bases, with 17 bases lying between them. Generated by immunoSEQ multiplex PCR, the TCRdb table keeps only in-frame clones and is missing some. The data show just over 80,000 clones, around nine tenths seen once. The chain links TRBV7-3 to TRBJ1-2; tentatively, D is TRBD1 (5 bases). The sample was blood. The origin of this receptor is a man aged 50 to 60 in good health. The CDR3 spells CASSPGTEYSYGYTF. Written as DNA, the CDR3 is TGTGCCAGCAGCCCCGGGACCGAATATAGCTATGGCTACACCTTC.